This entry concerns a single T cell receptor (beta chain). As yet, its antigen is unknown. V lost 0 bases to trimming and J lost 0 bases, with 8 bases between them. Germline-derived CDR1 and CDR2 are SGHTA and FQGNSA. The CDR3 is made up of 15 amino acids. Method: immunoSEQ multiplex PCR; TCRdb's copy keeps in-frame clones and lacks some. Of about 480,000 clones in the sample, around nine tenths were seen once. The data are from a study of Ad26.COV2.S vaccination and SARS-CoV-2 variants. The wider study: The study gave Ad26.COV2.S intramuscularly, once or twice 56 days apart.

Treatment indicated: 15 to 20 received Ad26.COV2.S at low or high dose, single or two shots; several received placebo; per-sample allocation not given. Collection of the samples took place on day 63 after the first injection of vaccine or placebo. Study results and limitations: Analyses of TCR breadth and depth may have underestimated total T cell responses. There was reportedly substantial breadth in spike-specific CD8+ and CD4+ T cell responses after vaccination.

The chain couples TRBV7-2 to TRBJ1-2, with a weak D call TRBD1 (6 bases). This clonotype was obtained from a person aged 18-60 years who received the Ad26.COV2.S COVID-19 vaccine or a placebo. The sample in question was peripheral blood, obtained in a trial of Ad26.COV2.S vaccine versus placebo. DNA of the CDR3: TGTGCCAGCAGCTTAGCAGCAGGGGCTAACTATGGCTACACCTTC. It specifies CASSLAAGANYGYTF.